The clone carrying this T cell receptor (beta chain) was recorded once. Its antigen remains unidentified. Semi-nested PCR with Nested Universal Primer A followed constant-region reverse priming of full-length variable regions. A single record per CDR3 protein comes from TCRdb applying MiXCR to the 5' RACE reads. Of tens of thousands of distinct CDR3 sequences listed, about 29% were seen once; the top ten hold less than 2.5%. General study results and limits: Tumor-infiltrating Treg TCR alpha and beta sequences overlapped most with tumor naive CD4+ T cells, then blood naive.

There are 13 residues in the CDR3. Trimming took 6 bases from V and 4 from J, leaving 10 bases between them. CDR1 is MNHNS and CDR2 is SASEGT in the germline V gene. Sequenced: tumor-infiltrating naive CD4+ T cells sorted from the breast tumor. Subset noted: naive CD4+ T cells, CD4+CD45RA+CD25-. The chain carries TRBV6-1 and TRBJ1-5; D perhaps matches TRBD1 (6 bases). This clonotype originated in a female donor with breast cancer. The CDR3 sequence is CASRDTGNQPQHF. For the CDR3, the DNA is TGTGCCAGCAGAGATACAGGGAATCAGCCCCAGCATTTT.